The next 8 T cell receptor beta chains were all read from a single sample in a study of control samples from healthy donors and cancer patients. Assay: immunoSEQ multiplex PCR; the TCRdb copy retains only in-frame clones and omits some. This table holds about 130,000 clones, roughly 91% found once. Sample: PBMCs. The receptors shown here come from a man in his forties or fifties with head and neck cancer.

The chain combines TRBV7-8 with TRBJ2-3; 7 bases line up with TRBD1. The CDR3 length is 15 residues. Germline V lookup: CDR1 SGHVS, CDR2 FQNEAQ. Trimming removed 1 base from V and 4 bases from J; junction bases left unmatched: 5. The CDR3 DNA reads as TGTGCCAGCAGCTTAGAAACAGGGGAGCCAGATACGCAGTATTTT. Its protein product is CASSLETGEPDTQYF. Complete variable domain (other parts from reference TRBV7-8 and TRBJ2-3): GAGVSQSPRYKVAKRGQDVALRCDPISGHVSLFWYQQALGQGPEFLTYFQNEAQLDKSGLPSDRFFAERPEGSVSTLKIQRTQQEDSAVYLCASSLETGEPDTQYFGPGTRLTVL.

This rearrangement joins TRBV7-9 to TRBJ2-5; possible D gene TRBD1, 5 bases. This CDR3 comprises 14 residues. V lost 7 bases and J 1 base, leaving 13 bases between the germline ends. Germline V gives CDR1 SEHNR, CDR2 FQNEAQ (reference sequence). The CDR3 region is CASIHDSFQETQYF. The DNA of the CDR3 is TGTGCCAGCATCCACGACAGTTTCCAAGAGACCCAGTACTTC.

The chain couples TRBV28 to TRBJ1-5; 7 positions agree with TRBD1. Germline CDR1 is MDHEN and CDR2 is SYDVKM. With V trimmed by 3 bases and J by 6 bases, 5 bases remained unmatched. This CDR3 region has 14 residues. The CDR3 region has the DNA TGTGCCAGCAGTTTGACAGGGATCAGTCAGCCCCAGCATTTT. Translating it yields CASSLTGISQPQHF.

The rearrangement links TRBV6-5 to TRBJ2-7; D tentatively reads TRBD1 or TRBD2 (5 bases each). The CDR3 totals 13 residues. CDR1 MNHEY and CDR2 SVGAGI come from the germline V gene. V was shortened by 6 bases and J by 2 bases, with 11 bases between the two germline ends. The CDR3: CASRRDGAYEQYF. Here the CDR3 DNA reads TGTGCCAGCAGACGGGACGGTGCCTACGAGCAGTACTTC.

The rearrangement joins TRBV11-2 to TRBJ2-1, with unresolved D. Germline V gene data show CDR1 as SGHAT and CDR2 as FQNNGV. The CDR3 contains 15 residues. The germline V and J ends were trimmed by 0 bases and 3 bases, with 9 bases remaining between them. The CDR3 region is CASSLEAAGYNEQFF. CDR3 DNA: TGTGCCAGCAGCTTAGAGGCAGCTGGCTACAATGAGCAGTTCTTC.

This clone was picked up one time. V usage is TRBV6-4 and J usage is TRBJ2-1, with D perhaps TRBD1 (5 bases). Germline values: CDR1 MRHNA, CDR2 SNTAGT. V was cut by 6 bases and J by 5 bases, with 17 bases left in between. The CDR3 consists of 15 residues. CDR3 in amino acids: CASSPLGLRNNEQFF. CDR3 nucleotides: TGTGCCAGCAGCCCCTTGGGGCTTCGAAACAATGAGCAGTTCTTC.

The chain recombines TRBV5-6 with TRBJ1-3; D remains unclear. Trimming took 1 base from V and 1 from J, leaving 9 bases between them. The germline V gene encodes CDR1 SGHDT and CDR2 YYEEEE. There are 15 residues in the CDR3. CDR3 in amino acids: CASSLLGSSGNTIYF. The CDR3 nucleotides read TGTGCCAGCAGCTTGTTAGGTTCATCTGGAAACACCATATATTTT.

V is TRBV28 and J is TRBJ1-1; 7 bases match TRBD1. The CDR3 loop spans 13 amino acids. Looked up from germline, CDR1 is MDHEN and CDR2 is SYDVKM. V was clipped by 5 bases and J by 8 bases; unmatched bases: 8. This CDR3 reads CASSPSKTGEAFF. The DNA for the CDR3 is TGTGCCAGCAGTCCCTCGAAGACAGGGGAAGCTTTCTTT.